This T cell receptor (beta chain) was identified in a study of T cell responses to AZD1222 COVID-19 vaccine. The data were produced by immunoSEQ multiplex PCR, yet TCRdb's version contains in-frame clones alone and is incomplete. The data hold under 130,000 clones, with 88% observed a single time. V lost 1 base, J lost 9 bases, and 5 bases stayed unmatched. The CDR3 length is 15 residues. CDR1 and CDR2 from the germline V gene are SGHTA and FQGNSA. This clonotype was sampled from an adult in good health. Sequences were derived from peripheral blood, sampled on day 0 of AZD1222 vaccination. The chain carries TRBV7-2 and TRBJ2-1; TRBD2 matches 11 bases. CDR3 region: CASSLDIAGGGEQFF. The CDR3 DNA is TGTGCCAGCAGCTTAGATATAGCGGGAGGGGGTGAGCAGTTCTTC.